The next 14 T cell receptor beta chains were all read from a single sample in a study of neurological immune-mediated disorders. MiXCR was run by TCRdb on the 5' RACE reads, yielding one entry per CDR3 protein. In the table there are around 65,000 distinct CDR3 sequences, roughly 5.6% of which are singletons. The sequencing sample was made of PBMCs. The origin of the receptors is a human donor with multiple sclerosis. The donor label of this sample is uncertain.

At least ten counts were recorded for this clonotype. The chain carries TRBV5-6 and TRBJ2-3; 7 bases line up with TRBD2. The CDR3 is made up of 17 amino acids. Germline-derived CDR1 and CDR2 are SGHDT and YYEEEE. Trimming at V came to 5 bases and at J to 1 base, leaving 13 bases not matched to a gene. CDR3 DNA: TGTGCCAGCAGGCGTTTAGTGTTCCGGGGGGGCACAGATACGCAGTATTTT. Amino acid sequence: CASRRLVFRGGTDTQYF.

This clonotype appeared many times. The chain links TRBV7-8 to TRBJ1-5; TRBD1 matches at 9 bases. The CDR3 loop spans 18 amino acids. J gave up 2 bases and V 3 bases, and 11 bases lay outside the gene matches. Germline values: CDR1 SGHVS, CDR2 FQNEAQ. Written as DNA, the CDR3 is TGTGCCAGCAGCTTGAGAGGGACAGGGAGGTTTGGCAATCAGCCCCAGCATTTT. It specifies CASSLRGTGRFGNQPQHF.

This clonotype was seen many times. The chain carries TRBV7-8 and TRBJ2-7; 7 nucleotides line up with TRBD1. The CDR3 sequence is 15 residues long. V lost 0 bases and J lost 2; bases outside the gene matches: 4. The V gene's germline CDR1 is SGHVS and CDR2 FQNEAQ. In DNA form, the CDR3 reads TGTGCCAGCAGCTTAGCGGCAGGGGGAGCCTACGAGCAGTACTTC. It encodes CASSLAAGGAYEQYF.

This clonotype was detected many times. The genes are TRBV18 and TRBJ1-1; D unresolved. Germline V gene lookup returns CDR1 KGHSH and CDR2 LQKENI. The CDR3 has 13 amino acids. Trimming cost V 2 bases and J 6 bases, with 10 bases left between them. The CDR3 protein is CASSPSAAAEAFF. CDR3 bases: TGTGCCAGCTCACCATCTGCTGCAGCTGAAGCTTTCTTT. The variable domain in full, with the rest retrieved from reference TRBV18 and TRBJ1-1, is NAGVMQNPRHLVRRRGQEARLRCSPMKGHSHVYWYRQLPEEGLKFMVYLQKENIIDESGMPKERFSAEFPKEGPSILRIQQVVRGDSAAYFCASSPSAAAEAFFGQGTRLTVV.

This clonotype was seen repeatedly, ten times or more. The V call is TRBV14, the J call TRBJ2-6; 8 bases align to TRBD1. V shed 4 bases and J 2 bases; nucleotides not matched to a gene: 1. CDR1 SGHDN and CDR2 FVKESK come from the germline V gene. This CDR3 has 15 residues. CDR3 nucleotides: TGTGCCAGCAGCCTACAGGGGGCTGGGGCCAACGTCCTGACTTTC. Its protein product is CASSLQGAGANVLTF.

This clonotype has ten or more counts. The chain links TRBV5-1 to TRBJ1-6; D unclear. CDR1 is SGHRS, CDR2 YFSETQ, per germline. The CDR3 contains 16 residues. V lost 4 bases, J lost 11 bases, and 22 bases lay in between. Here the CDR3 reads CASSDPTAGEDAPLHF. The CDR3 DNA is TGCGCCAGCAGCGACCCGACGGCGGGTGAGGACGCACCCCTCCACTTT.

This chain joins TRBV20-1 and TRBJ2-1; 12 bases match TRBD2. Germline V gene sequence: CDR1 DFQATT, CDR2 SNEGSKA (reference sequence). The CDR3 runs to 16 residues. Germline trimming cut 7 bases from V and 3 bases from J; bases unmatched to any gene: 10. CDR3 amino acids: CSVASGGASSYNEQFF. The CDR3, as DNA: TGCAGTGTGGCTAGCGGGGGGGCCTCGAGCTACAATGAGCAGTTCTTC.

This clonotype was seen ten or more times. The chain is built from TRBV10-2 and TRBJ2-2; a weak D match, TRBD2 (5 bases). Germline V CDR1 and CDR2: WSHSY, SAAADI. V was cut by 6 bases and J by 4 bases, with 9 bases left in between. The CDR3 contains 13 residues. In DNA, the CDR3 is TGCGCCAGCAGGACTACTTCCACCGGGGAGCTGTTTTTT. It encodes CASRTTSTGELFF.

There are many counts of this clonotype. The gene calls are TRBV6-5 and TRBJ2-7; D is perhaps TRBD1 or TRBD2 (6 bases each). Trimming pared 3 bases from V and 1 base from J, leaving 13 bases between. Germline loops: CDR1 MNHEY, CDR2 SVGAGI. This CDR3 has 15 residues. CDR3 coding DNA: TGTGCCAGCAGTTATCACGGGGGCGCATCCTACGAGCAGTACTTC. Its protein product is CASSYHGGASYEQYF.

This clonotype showed up many times. The V and J genes are TRBV6-5 and TRBJ1-2; 8 nucleotides align to TRBD1. CDR1 is MNHEY and CDR2 is SVGAGI in the germline V gene. The ends lost 4 bases at V and 6 bases at J; junction bases unmatched: 7. The CDR3 has 14 amino acids. For the CDR3, the DNA is TGTGCCAGCAGTTCCATCGGACAGGGAGATGGCTACACCTTC. It encodes CASSSIGQGDGYTF.

This clonotype has ten or more counts. The gene calls are TRBV20-1 and TRBJ1-4; tentatively, D is TRBD1 (6 bases). This CDR3 is 15 amino acids long. The V end lost 5 bases, the J end lost 6 bases, and 19 bases lay between the germline ends. Germline CDR1 DFQATT, CDR2 SNEGSKA (reference sequence). The CDR3 region has the DNA TGCAGTGCTTTCAATCCCAGGGGCTTTGATGAAAAACTGTTTTTT. This codes for CSAFNPRGFDEKLFF.

This clonotype has at least ten counts. V gene TRBV6-1 combines with J gene TRBJ2-1; possible D gene TRBD1, 5 bases. V lost 5 bases and J 7 bases, leaving 9 bases between the germline ends. Germline CDR1 MNHNS, CDR2 SASEGT. The CDR3 spans 12 residues. The CDR3 nucleotides read TGTGCCAGCAGTCGACAGTGGAATGAGCAGTTCTTC. This encodes CASSRQWNEQFF.

This clonotype was observed at least ten times. The V gene is TRBV5-1, the J gene TRBJ1-4, with 8 bases fitting TRBD1. The CDR3 extends over 14 amino acids. After removal of 2 bases from V and 8 bases from J, the junction contained 5 bases not matched to a gene. CDR1 SGHRS and CDR2 YFSETQ come from the germline V gene. For the CDR3, the DNA is TGCGCCAGCAGCTTACAGGGGGGCGGAGAAAAACTGTTTTTT. Its protein product is CASSLQGGGEKLFF.

This clonotype was picked up a small number of times. V usage is TRBV6-1 and J usage is TRBJ2-3, with D perhaps TRBD1 (5 bases). The germline V gene encodes CDR1 MNHNS and CDR2 SASEGT. V was pared by 4 bases and J by 6 bases, with 11 bases between. This CDR3 is 13 amino acids long. The CDR3 loop is CASSAQGPDTQYF. The CDR3 region has the DNA TGTGCCAGCAGTGCCCAGGGCCCGGATACGCAGTATTTT.